These 27 T cell receptor beta chains originate from one sample sequenced in a study of CD8 T cells in ankylosing spondylitis. Study-wide results and limits: Blood of patients with ankylosing spondylitis appeared to be characterized by a TCR beta motif of roughly eight highly homologous variants.

No antigen has been identified for these receptors. One entry per CDR3 protein results from TCRdb running MiXCR on the 5' RACE reads. The sample includes 500,000 to 650,000 distinct CDR3 sequences, about 5% of them seen just once. Sequenced material: blood, either unsorted or a sorted T cell fraction (not recorded which). The receptors originated from a male donor with ankylosing spondylitis.

This clonotype was seen repeatedly, ten times or more. This chain links TRBV14 with TRBJ2-1; no clear D. Germline V lookup: CDR1 SGHDN, CDR2 FVKESK. Trimming cost V 1 base and J 4 bases, with 11 bases left between them. This CDR3 has 15 residues. The CDR3 reads CASSQVRVRYNEQFF. CDR3 DNA: TGTGCCAGCAGCCAAGTAAGGGTTCGGTACAATGAGCAGTTCTTC.

This clonotype was counted many times. The chain uses TRBV20-1 and TRBJ1-5; possibly TRBD1 for D (5 bases). Germline CDR1 DFQATT, CDR2 SNEGSKA (reference sequence). The CDR3 loop spans 13 amino acids. The CDR3 here is CSAPGPSRQPQHF. DNA for the CDR3: TGCAGCGCACCGGGACCGAGTAGACAGCCCCAGCATTTT.

This clonotype was seen a handful of times. The V gene is TRBV6-2 or TRBV6-3, the J gene TRBJ2-7, with D possibly being TRBD2 (5 bases). Germline loops: CDR1 MNHEY, CDR2 SVGEGT. There are 10 residues in the CDR3. Trimming left V 10 bases short and J 5 bases short, with 9 bases between. Here the CDR3 reads CATGWDEQYF. CDR3 bases: TGTGCCACGGGGTGGGACGAGCAGTACTTC.

In its sample, this clonotype was seen many times. The V gene is TRBV4-3, the J gene TRBJ2-6; D gene unclear. V lost 0 bases to trimming and J lost 1 base, with 16 bases between them. Germline V gene data show CDR1 as LGHNA and CDR2 as YSLEER. This CDR3 comprises 19 residues. CDR3: CASSQETMGSTSGANVLTF. Written as DNA, the CDR3 is TGCGCCAGCAGCCAAGAAACGATGGGTTCTACGTCTGGGGCCAACGTCCTGACTTTC.

This clonotype appeared many times. The rearrangement uses TRBV12-3 or TRBV12-4 and TRBJ2-2, with 7 bases matching TRBD1. The CDR3 extends over 15 amino acids. The V segment lost 6 bases and the J segment 3 bases; nucleotides outside the gene matches: 7. DNA of the CDR3: TGTGCCAGCAGGTTAAGACAGGGCTACACCGGGGAGCTGTTTTTT. The encoded protein is CASRLRQGYTGELFF.

This clonotype was seen many times. The J gene is TRBJ2-7, the V gene TRBV20-1; D is uncertain. V dropped 0 bases and J dropped 5 bases, with 5 bases sitting between them. The germline gives CDR1 DFQATT, CDR2 SNEGSKA (reference sequence). The CDR3 is made up of 11 amino acids. CDR3: CSARDRNEQYF. The DNA for the CDR3 is TGCAGTGCTAGAGATCGGAACGAGCAGTACTTC.

Notes on this clonotype: This could be a read error, since a much larger clone is one nucleotide away. Here the CDR3 omits its conserved ending phenylalanine or tryptophan, so a read error is the likely source. This rearrangement joins TRBV11-3 to TRBJ2-1; D possibly corresponds to TRBD1 (6 bases). There are 12 residues in the CDR3. V lost 6 bases and J lost 9, with 12 bases in between. Germline values: CDR1 SGHNT, CDR2 YENEEA. This CDR3 is CASSPTGTEQFL. The CDR3 nucleotides read TGTGCCAGCAGTCCTACAGGGACTGAGCAGTTCCTC.

This clonotype was recorded many times. The rearrangement links TRBV5-6 to TRBJ2-4; TRBD1 or TRBD2 may be the D gene (6 bases each). V lost 1 base and J 6 bases, leaving 8 bases between the germline ends. Germline V CDR1 and CDR2: SGHDT, YYEEEE. CDR3 size: 13 residues. The CDR3 bases are TGTGCCAGCAGCTTGTGGGGGGCAAACATTCAGTACTTC. Translated, it gives CASSLWGANIQYF.

This clonotype was seen many times. V is TRBV12-3 or TRBV12-4 and J is TRBJ2-1; TRBD1 is a possible D gene (6 bases). This CDR3 contains 15 residues. V shed 6 bases and J shed 4 bases, with 16 bases lying between them. The DNA for the CDR3 is TGTGCCAGCAGCCAAAAGAGGGGGTTTTACAATGAGCAGTTCTTC. This sequence encodes CASSQKRGFYNEQFF.

This clonotype showed up many times. The CDR3 nucleotides read TGCAGTGCTAGAGTGGCCCGCGCAGTTAATTCACCCCTCCACTTT. Amino acid sequence: CSARVARAVNSPLHF. The chain couples TRBV20-1 to TRBJ1-6; D is unclear. With 1 base removed from V and 6 bases from J, the gap between germline ends came to 13 bases. The CDR3 sequence is 15 residues long. CDR1 and CDR2 (germline): DFQATT, SNEGSKA (reference sequence).

This clonotype was observed many times. The chain uses TRBV15 and TRBJ1-1, with D possibly TRBD1 on 5 matching bases. The CDR3 is made up of 14 amino acids. The V gene's germline CDR1 is LNHNV and CDR2 YYDKDF (reference sequence). Trimming shortened V by 1 base and J by 6 bases, and 12 bases separated the two germline ends. CDR3 in amino acids: CATSRGGEAAEAFF. CDR3 nucleotide sequence: TGTGCCACCAGCAGAGGGGGGGAGGCAGCTGAAGCTTTCTTT.

This clonotype was seen repeatedly, ten times or more. The rearrangement uses TRBV5-1 and TRBJ1-2; D is undetermined. The CDR3 is 13 amino acids. Trimming removed 4 bases from V and 4 bases from J, with 11 bases in between. Looked up from germline, CDR1 is SGHRS and CDR2 is YFSETQ. The CDR3 is CASSLTKSYGYTF. The CDR3 nucleotides read TGCGCCAGCAGCCTAACAAAGAGCTATGGCTACACCTTC.

In this sample, this clonotype turned up a few times. The J gene is TRBJ2-5, the V gene TRBV11-2, with D perhaps TRBD1 (6 bases). The CDR3 spans 15 residues. Trimming took 1 base from V and 10 from J, leaving 19 bases between them. Germline V gene sequence: CDR1 SGHAT, CDR2 FQNNGV. The CDR3 loop is CASSLVRGRDTYQYF. In nucleotides, the CDR3 is TGTGCCAGCAGCTTAGTTCGCGGCCGGGACACCTACCAGTACTTC.

This clonotype was seen repeatedly, ten times or more. J is TRBJ1-1 and V is TRBV29-1, with D uncertain. The CDR3 is 11 residues long. Trimming cost V 7 bases and J 6 bases, with 12 bases left between them. Per the germline V gene, CDR1 is SQVTM and CDR2 is ANQGSEA. This CDR3 reads CSDGDKPEAFF. The CDR3 nucleotides read TGCAGCGACGGGGATAAACCTGAAGCTTTCTTT. Full variable domain (missing parts from reference TRBV29-1 and TRBJ1-1): SAVISQKPSRDICQRGTSLTIQCQVDSQVTMMFWYRQQPGQSLTLIATANQGSEATYESGFVIDKFPISRPNLTFSTLTVSNMSPEDSSIYLCSDGDKPEAFFGQGTRLTVV.

This clonotype was observed many times. V and J are TRBV6-1 and TRBJ1-1; D not certain. The germline CDR1 and CDR2 sequences are MNHNS and SASEGT. With 0 bases removed from V and 4 bases from J, the gap between germline ends came to 12 bases. This CDR3 has 15 amino acids. The CDR3 region is CASSEAPRGSTEAFF. CDR3 nucleotide sequence: TGTGCCAGCAGTGAAGCCCCCAGAGGGTCCACTGAAGCTTTCTTT.

This clonotype was observed many times. The V and J genes are TRBV6-1 and TRBJ1-5, with 10 bases matching TRBD1. Unmatched junction bases numbered 11, after V lost 5 bases and J lost 1 base. Germline CDR1 is MNHNS and CDR2 is SASEGT. This CDR3 contains 18 residues. The CDR3 coding sequence is TGTGCCAGCAGTCGGGACAGGGGTTTCCTAGGGAGCAATCAGCCCCAGCATTTT. Its translation is CASSRDRGFLGSNQPQHF.

This clonotype was seen only a few times. The V and J genes are TRBV2 and TRBJ2-7, with D uncertain. V was pared by 7 bases and J by 3 bases, with 13 bases between. The CDR3 is made up of 13 amino acids. CDR1 is SNHLY, CDR2 FYNNEI, per germline. CDR3 DNA sequence: TGTGCCAGCACTATATTGGACCTCTACGAGCAGTACTTC. It codes for CASTILDLYEQYF.

This clonotype was recorded at least ten times. The chain recombines TRBV7-2 with TRBJ1-1, with a tentative D call TRBD1 (5 bases). With 1 base removed from V and 7 bases from J, the gap between germline ends came to 7 bases. CDR1 is SGHTA and CDR2 is FQGNSA in the germline V gene. This CDR3 is built from 12 residues. Here the CDR3 reads CASSLEGIEAFF. The CDR3 DNA is TGTGCCAGCAGCTTAGAGGGGATTGAAGCTTTCTTT.

This clonotype came up many times. The chain joins TRBV10-3 to TRBJ2-2, with 8 nucleotides matching TRBD1. Germline V gene sequence: CDR1 ENHRY, CDR2 SYGVKD. Trimming removed 5 bases from V and 5 bases from J; junction bases left unmatched: 10. The CDR3 runs 16 residues. The CDR3 nucleotides read TGTGCCATCAGTAGTAGTGCGGGACAGGATACCGGGGAGCTGTTTTTT. Translating it yields CAISSSAGQDTGELFF.

This clonotype was counted many times. This chain uses TRBV4-2 with TRBJ2-3, with 9 bases aligning to TRBD2. V lost 1 base and J lost 11; bases outside the gene matches: 7. This CDR3 is built from 14 residues. Germline V lookup: CDR1 LGHNA, CDR2 YNFKEQ. The CDR3 DNA reads TGTGCCAGCAGCCAAGTCCGCGGGGGGGACGTGCAGTATTTT. This gives the protein CASSQVRGGDVQYF.

This clonotype was detected many times. This chain uses TRBV5-5 with TRBJ1-6, with a tentative D call TRBD1 (6 bases). The CDR3 consists of 14 residues. Germline V CDR1 and CDR2: SGHKS, YYEKEE (reference sequence). V was pared by 5 bases and J by 3 bases, with 9 bases between. The CDR3 nucleotides read TGTGCCAGCAGGGACAGCATCTATAATTCACCCCTCCACTTT. Its protein product is CASRDSIYNSPLHF.

The chain is built from TRBV6-2 or TRBV6-3 and TRBJ1-5; D not certain. CDR3 length: 13 residues. Looked up from germline, CDR1 is MNHEY and CDR2 is SVGEGT. The V end was cut by 5 bases, the J end by 1 base, with 6 bases between. In nucleotides, the CDR3 is TGTGCCAGCAGTCAGTGGAGCAATCAGCCCCAGCATTTT. Protein sequence: CASSQWSNQPQHF.

Many counts were recorded for this clonotype. The rearrangement joins TRBV12-3 or TRBV12-4 to TRBJ2-7, with D possibly called TRBD1 or TRBD2 (5 bases each). This CDR3 contains 13 residues. V dropped 2 bases and J dropped 3 bases, with 8 bases sitting between them. CDR3 DNA sequence: TGTGCCAGCAGTTTATGGGACCGCTACGAGCAGTACTTC. Protein product: CASSLWDRYEQYF.

This clonotype has ten or more counts. This chain uses TRBV6-2 or TRBV6-3 with TRBJ2-7, with D possibly TRBD1 on 5 matching bases. The CDR3 covers 13 residues. CDR1 is MNHEY and CDR2 is SVGEGT in the germline V gene. Trimming left V 2 bases short and J 3 bases short, with 8 bases between. The CDR3 nucleotides read TGTGCCAGCAGTTACGGACATTTCTACGAGCAGTACTTC. This gives the protein CASSYGHFYEQYF.

This clonotype was seen many times. The chain joins TRBV20-1 to TRBJ2-1, with D possibly TRBD1 on 6 matching bases. The V end was cut by 6 bases, the J end by 7 bases, with 13 bases between. Germline V gene sequence: CDR1 DFQATT, CDR2 SNEGSKA (reference sequence). This CDR3 is 12 amino acids long. For the CDR3, the DNA is TGCAGTGCCCGGGGACACCGGAATGAGCAGTTCTTC. Its translation: CSARGHRNEQFF.

This clonotype occurred many times. The rearrangement joins TRBV7-2 to TRBJ1-2, with D maybe TRBD1 (6 bases). Per the germline V gene, CDR1 is SGHTA and CDR2 is FQGNSA. Trimming took off 1 base at V and 6 bases at J, with 15 bases between the two ends. This CDR3 is built from 15 residues. The CDR3: CASSLVGGGQDGYTF. DNA for the CDR3: TGTGCCAGCAGCTTAGTTGGCGGGGGGCAGGATGGCTACACCTTC.

This clonotype was seen at least ten times. The chain recombines TRBV12-3 or TRBV12-4 with TRBJ2-7; D unresolved. This CDR3 contains 11 residues. The V and J ends lost 5 bases and 7 bases respectively, with 9 bases between them. Here the CDR3 reads CASSRWREQYF. The CDR3 DNA is TGTGCCAGCAGTCGGTGGAGAGAGCAGTACTTC.